This TCR beta chain originates from a study of T cells in localized non-small cell lung cancer (dated by TCRdb to between 2020 and 2021). Context from the whole study: The study examined T cell repertoires in 200 to 250 patients with early-stage NSCLC and compared tumors with uninvolved tumor-adjacent lungs. A mean age of roughly 64 years was recorded for the NSCLC patients, of whom under 150 were male and some 100 were female. The cohort comprised 200 to 300 treatment-naïve NSCLC patients with resected, localized lung tumors.

On the study overall, not on this receptor specifically: Because of the exploratory design, TCR variables were selected using unadjusted p-values without false-discovery rate correction. Because multi-region tumor sequencing was not performed, intratumor heterogeneity could not be ruled out. The highest T cell clonality was observed in uninvolved tumor-adjacent lung, where clonality exceeded that of tumor, suggesting that antigenic responses were more focused in uninvolved tumor-adjacent lung. Of the top 100 tumor clones, a median of 57 were detected in paired uninvolved adjacent lung; under 35 were also among that lung's top 100. Longer overall survival was associated with higher T cell density in blood, whereas shorter survival was associated with higher clonality in adjacent lung.

TCR beta CDR3 regions were sequenced from DNA using the immunoSEQ Assay. The study's processing was this. To compute T cell density, TCR beta template counts were normalized to usable DNA, which was estimated by amplifying housekeeping genes. Richness was estimated using the preseqR package, with extrapolation to 400,000 templates for PBMC samples and to 120,000 templates for tissue samples. Clonality was calculated as one minus Pielou's evenness. Tissue-enriched TCRs were identified by differential abundance testing using productive amino-acid clonotypes, minimum total count 5 and alpha 0.1. The Jaccard Index and the Morisita Overlap Index were used to measure how much the repertoires overlapped between compartments. TCR beta CDR3s were clustered by GLIPH together with public tetramer-defined viral CDR3s, and at least three viral sequences plus V-gene enrichment were required for viral motifs. In TCRdb, the immuneACCESS table is reduced to in-frame sequences with V and J assigned. These tables do not hold every clone; where another copy was compared, an unresolved V gene accounts for under half, and the others remain unexplained. The DNA gave D and trimming, while V, J and clone size come from that table. Recorded for this sample are roughly 66,000 clones; about 90% of them occurred a single time. The biggest ten clones account for under 2.5% of the sample.

At diagnosis, peripheral blood, uninvolved tumor-adjacent lung and tumor were collected and were preserved as a mix of fresh-frozen and FFPE material. Blood samples were analyzed as peripheral blood mononuclear cells for TCR repertoire profiling. The CDR3 sequence holds 15 residues, the cysteine and phenylalanine included. Just the 45-base CDR3 DNA is kept, in frame starting at base 1. Clipping removes 2 bases from V and 9 bases from J, with 9 as the unmatched junction base count. The germline V gene specifies MNHEY as CDR1 and SVGAGI as CDR2. This clone showed up just once. Its specific antigen is unknown. No quality values exist for individual bases; no much larger clone is one base distant.

The chain is assembled from TRBV6-5 and TRBJ2-1, and TRBD1 aligns with 8 junction nucleotides. Specimen: peripheral blood, collected before any cancer treatment. This clonotype was sampled from a woman aged 40-70 years with stage I lung adenocarcinoma. CDR3 protein: CASSYPGTGNGEQFF. DNA sequence: TGTGCCAGCAGTTACCCGGGGACAGGCAATGGTGAGCAGTTCTTC.